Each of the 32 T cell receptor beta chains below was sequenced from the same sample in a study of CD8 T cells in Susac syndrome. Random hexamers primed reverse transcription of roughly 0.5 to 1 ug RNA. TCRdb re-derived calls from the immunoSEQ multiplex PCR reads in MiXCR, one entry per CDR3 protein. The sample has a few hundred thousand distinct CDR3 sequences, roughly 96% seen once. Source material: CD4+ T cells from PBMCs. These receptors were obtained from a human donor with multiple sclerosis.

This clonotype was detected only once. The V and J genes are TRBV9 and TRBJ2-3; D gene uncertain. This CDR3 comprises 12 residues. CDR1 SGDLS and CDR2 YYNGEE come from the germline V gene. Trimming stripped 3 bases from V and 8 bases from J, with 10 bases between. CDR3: CASSADFGTQYF. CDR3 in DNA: TGTGCCAGCAGCGCCGACTTCGGTACGCAGTATTTT.

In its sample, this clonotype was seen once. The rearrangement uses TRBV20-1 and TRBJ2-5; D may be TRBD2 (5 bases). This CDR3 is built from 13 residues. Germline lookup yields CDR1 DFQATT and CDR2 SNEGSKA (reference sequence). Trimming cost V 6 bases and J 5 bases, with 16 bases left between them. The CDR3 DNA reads TGCAGTGCAAATGGGGAGTTCCTGGAGACCCAGTACTTC. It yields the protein CSANGEFLETQYF.

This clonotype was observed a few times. CDR3 DNA sequence: TGTGCCAGCAGCGCCCGCGACACAGATACGCAGTATTTT. This translates into CASSARDTDTQYF. V gene TRBV28 combines with J gene TRBJ2-3, with D unclear. The CDR3 spans 13 residues. CDR1 is MDHEN, CDR2 SYDVKM, per germline. V lost 6 bases and J 2 bases, leaving 9 bases between the germline ends. The whole variable domain, filled in from reference TRBV28 and TRBJ2-3, reads DVKVTQSSRYLVKRTGEKVFLECVQDMDHENMFWYRQDPGLGLRLIYFSYDVKMKEKGDIPEGYSVSREKKERFSLILESASTNQTSMYLCASSARDTDTQYFGPGTRLTVL.

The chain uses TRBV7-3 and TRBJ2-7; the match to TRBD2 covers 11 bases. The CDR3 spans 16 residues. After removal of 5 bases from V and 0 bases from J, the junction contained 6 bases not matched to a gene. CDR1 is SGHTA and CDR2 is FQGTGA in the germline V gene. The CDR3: CASSPSTSGNSYEQYF. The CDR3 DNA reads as TGTGCCAGCAGCCCGTCGACTAGCGGGAACTCCTACGAGCAGTACTTC.

The chain's CDR3 is CSAAGTSNTEAFF. The CDR3 DNA reads TGCAGTGCTGCCGGGACTTCGAACACTGAAGCTTTCTTT. The rearrangement joins TRBV20-1 to TRBJ1-1; a possible D gene is TRBD1 (5 bases). The CDR3 length is 13 residues. Germline V lookup: CDR1 DFQATT, CDR2 SNEGSKA (reference sequence). Between the trimmed V and J ends, which lost 5 bases and 1 base, there was a span of 11 bases.

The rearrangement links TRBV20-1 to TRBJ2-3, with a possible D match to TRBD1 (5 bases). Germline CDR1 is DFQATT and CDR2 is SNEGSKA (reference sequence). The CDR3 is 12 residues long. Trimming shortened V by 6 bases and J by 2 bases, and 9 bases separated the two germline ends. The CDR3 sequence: CSAGQTTDTQYF. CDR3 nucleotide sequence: TGCAGTGCGGGGCAGACCACAGATACGCAGTATTTT.

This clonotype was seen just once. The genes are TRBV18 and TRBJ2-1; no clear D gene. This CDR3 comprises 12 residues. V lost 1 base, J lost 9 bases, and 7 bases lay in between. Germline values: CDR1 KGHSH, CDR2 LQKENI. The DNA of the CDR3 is TGTGCCAGCTCACCACGACTCGGTGAGCAGTTCTTC. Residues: CASSPRLGEQFF.

CDR3 nucleotide sequence: TGTGCCAGCAGTGGACAGGGGGCCTCCTACGAGCAGTACTTC. Encoded protein: CASSGQGASYEQYF. This chain joins TRBV2 and TRBJ2-7; 10 bases fit TRBD1. Germline V gives CDR1 SNHLY, CDR2 FYNNEI. The ends lost 4 bases at V and 0 bases at J; junction bases unmatched: 0. The CDR3 is 14 residues long.

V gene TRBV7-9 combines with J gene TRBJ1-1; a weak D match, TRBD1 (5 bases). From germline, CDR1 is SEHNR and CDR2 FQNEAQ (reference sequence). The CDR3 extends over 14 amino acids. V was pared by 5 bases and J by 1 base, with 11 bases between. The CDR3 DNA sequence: TGTGCCAGCAGCGTAAGGGACCAGAACACTGAAGCTTTCTTT. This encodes CASSVRDQNTEAFF.

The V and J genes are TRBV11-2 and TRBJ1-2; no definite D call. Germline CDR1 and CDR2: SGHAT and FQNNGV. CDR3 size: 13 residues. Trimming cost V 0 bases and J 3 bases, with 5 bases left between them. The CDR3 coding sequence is TGTGCCAGCAGCTTAGACAGACACTATGGCTACACCTTC. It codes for CASSLDRHYGYTF.

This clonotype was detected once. CDR3 bases: TGTGCCAGCAGCTTAGATCGGGTGGCCAGGGCCGAGCAGTACTTC. It yields the protein CASSLDRVARAEQYF. V usage is TRBV11-2 and J usage is TRBJ2-7; D possibly corresponds to TRBD1 (5 bases). The CDR3 loop spans 15 amino acids. V was cut by 0 bases and J by 6 bases, with 15 bases left in between. Per germline, CDR1 SGHAT and CDR2 FQNNGV.

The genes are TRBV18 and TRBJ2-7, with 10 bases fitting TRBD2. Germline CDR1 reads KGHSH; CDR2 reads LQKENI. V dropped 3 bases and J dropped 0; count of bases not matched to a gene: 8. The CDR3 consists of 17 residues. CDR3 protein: CASSPRLAGASSYEQYF. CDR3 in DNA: TGTGCCAGCTCACCGAGGCTAGCGGGGGCCAGCTCCTACGAGCAGTACTTC. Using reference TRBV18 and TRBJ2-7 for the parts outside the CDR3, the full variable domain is NAGVMQNPRHLVRRRGQEARLRCSPMKGHSHVYWYRQLPEEGLKFMVYLQKENIIDESGMPKERFSAEFPKEGPSILRIQQVVRGDSAAYFCASSPRLAGASSYEQYFGPGTRLTVT.

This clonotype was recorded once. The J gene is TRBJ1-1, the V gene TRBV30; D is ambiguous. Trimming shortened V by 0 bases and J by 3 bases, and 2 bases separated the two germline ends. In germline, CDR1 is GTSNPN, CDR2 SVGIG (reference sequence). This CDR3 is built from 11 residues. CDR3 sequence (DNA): TGTGCCTGGAGTGTACACACTGAAGCTTTCTTT. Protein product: CAWSVHTEAFF.

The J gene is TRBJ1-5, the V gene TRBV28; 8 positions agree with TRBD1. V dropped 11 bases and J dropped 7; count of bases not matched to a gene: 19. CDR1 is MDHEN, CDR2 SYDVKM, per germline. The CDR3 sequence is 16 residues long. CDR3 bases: TGTGCCGGGAGAGACAGGGGTGGAATCGCAGGGCAGCCCCAGCATTTT. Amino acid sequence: CAGRDRGGIAGQPQHF.

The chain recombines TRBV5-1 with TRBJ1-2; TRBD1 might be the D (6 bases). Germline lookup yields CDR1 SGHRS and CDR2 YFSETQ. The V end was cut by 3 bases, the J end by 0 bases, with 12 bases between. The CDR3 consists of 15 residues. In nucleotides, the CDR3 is TGCGCCAGCAGCTCCCGACAGGAAGCTAACTATGGCTACACCTTC. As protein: CASSSRQEANYGYTF.

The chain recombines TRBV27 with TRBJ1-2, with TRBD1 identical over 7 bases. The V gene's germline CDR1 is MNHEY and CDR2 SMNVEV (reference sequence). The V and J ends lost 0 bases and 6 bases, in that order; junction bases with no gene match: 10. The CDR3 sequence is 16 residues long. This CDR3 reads CASSLSPLTGRDGYTF. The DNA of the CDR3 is TGTGCCAGCAGTTTATCACCCCTGACAGGGCGGGATGGCTACACCTTC.

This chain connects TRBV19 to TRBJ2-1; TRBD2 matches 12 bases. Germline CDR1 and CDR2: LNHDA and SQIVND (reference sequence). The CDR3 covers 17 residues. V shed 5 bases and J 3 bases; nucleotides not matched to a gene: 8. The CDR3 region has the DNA TGTGCCAGTAGTGACCACAGACTAGCGGGAGTCTACAATGAGCAGTTCTTC. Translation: CASSDHRLAGVYNEQFF.

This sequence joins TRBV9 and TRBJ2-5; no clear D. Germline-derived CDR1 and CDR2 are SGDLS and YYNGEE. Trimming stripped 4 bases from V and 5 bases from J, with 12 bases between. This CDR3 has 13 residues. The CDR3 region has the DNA TGTGCCAGCAGCTGGACGCCCCAGGAGACCCAGTACTTC. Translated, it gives CASSWTPQETQYF. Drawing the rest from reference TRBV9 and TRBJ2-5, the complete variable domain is DSGVTQTPKHLITATGQRVTLRCSPRSGDLSVYWYQQSLDQGLQFLIQYYNGEERAKGNILERFSAQQFPDLHSELNLSSLELGDSALYFCASSWTPQETQYFGPGTRLLVL.

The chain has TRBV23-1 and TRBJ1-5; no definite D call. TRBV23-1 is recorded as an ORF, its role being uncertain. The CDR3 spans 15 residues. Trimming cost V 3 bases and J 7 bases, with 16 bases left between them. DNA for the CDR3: TGCGCCAGCAGTCAGCCGGGTCTATTAGGGCAGCCCCAGCATTTT. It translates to CASSQPGLLGQPQHF.

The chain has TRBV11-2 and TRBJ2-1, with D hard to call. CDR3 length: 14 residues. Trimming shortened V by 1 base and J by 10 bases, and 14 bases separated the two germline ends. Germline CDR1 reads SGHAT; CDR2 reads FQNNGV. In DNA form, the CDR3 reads TGTGCCAGCAGCTTAGCCTCTTGGGGTGGAGAGCAGTTCTTC. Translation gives CASSLASWGGEQFF.

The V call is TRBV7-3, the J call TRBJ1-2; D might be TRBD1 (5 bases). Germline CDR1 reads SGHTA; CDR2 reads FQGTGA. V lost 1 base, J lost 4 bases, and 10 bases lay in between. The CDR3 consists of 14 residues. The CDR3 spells CASSLRGESYGYTF. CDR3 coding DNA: TGTGCCAGCAGCTTAAGGGGGGAGAGCTATGGCTACACCTTC.

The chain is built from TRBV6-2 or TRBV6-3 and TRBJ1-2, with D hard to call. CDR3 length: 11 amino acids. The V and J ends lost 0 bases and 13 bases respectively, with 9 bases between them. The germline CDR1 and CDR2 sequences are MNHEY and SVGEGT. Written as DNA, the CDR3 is TGTGCCAGCAGTTACTCGAAGAGATTCACCTTC. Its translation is CASSYSKRFTF.

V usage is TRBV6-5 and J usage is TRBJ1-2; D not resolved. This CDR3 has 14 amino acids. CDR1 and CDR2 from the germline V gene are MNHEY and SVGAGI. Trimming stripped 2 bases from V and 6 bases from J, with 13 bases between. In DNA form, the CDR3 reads TGTGCCAGCAGTTACGCGAGGCAAGCCAATGGCTACACCTTC. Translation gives CASSYARQANGYTF.

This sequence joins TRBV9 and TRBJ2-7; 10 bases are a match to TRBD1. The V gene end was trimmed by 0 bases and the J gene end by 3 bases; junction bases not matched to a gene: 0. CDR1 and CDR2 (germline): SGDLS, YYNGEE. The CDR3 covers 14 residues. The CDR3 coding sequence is TGTGCCAGCAGCGTAGGGGACAGGGGCTACGAGCAGTACTTC. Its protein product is CASSVGDRGYEQYF.

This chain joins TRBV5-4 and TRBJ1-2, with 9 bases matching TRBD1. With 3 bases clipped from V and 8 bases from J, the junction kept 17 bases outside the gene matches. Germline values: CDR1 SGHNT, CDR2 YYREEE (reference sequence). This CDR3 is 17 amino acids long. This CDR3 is CASSSGTGLSLSGGYTF. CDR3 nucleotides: TGTGCCAGCAGCTCCGGGACAGGGCTTAGCCTATCGGGAGGCTACACCTTC.

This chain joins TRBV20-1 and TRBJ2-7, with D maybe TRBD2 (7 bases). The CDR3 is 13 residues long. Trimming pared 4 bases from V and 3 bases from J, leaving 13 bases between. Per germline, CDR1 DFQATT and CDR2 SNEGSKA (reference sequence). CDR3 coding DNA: TGCAGTGCTATCGGGGGGCGGCGCTACGAGCAGTACTTC. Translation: CSAIGGRRYEQYF.

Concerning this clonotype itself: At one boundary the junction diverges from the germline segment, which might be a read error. The DNA for the CDR3 is TGTGCCAGCAGCCAAGGCGGGTATGGGACCTCCTTC. As protein: CASSQGGYGTSF. The chain combines TRBV3-1 with TRBJ2-7; D is possibly TRBD1 or TRBD2 (5 bases each). Germline-derived CDR1 and CDR2 are LGHDT and YNNKEL (reference sequence). The CDR3 totals 12 residues.

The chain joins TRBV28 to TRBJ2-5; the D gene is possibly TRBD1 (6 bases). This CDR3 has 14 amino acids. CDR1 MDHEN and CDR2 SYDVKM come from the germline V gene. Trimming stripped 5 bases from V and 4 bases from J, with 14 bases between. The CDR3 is CASSPDRIRETQYF. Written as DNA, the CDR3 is TGTGCCAGCAGTCCTGACAGGATAAGAGAGACCCAGTACTTC.

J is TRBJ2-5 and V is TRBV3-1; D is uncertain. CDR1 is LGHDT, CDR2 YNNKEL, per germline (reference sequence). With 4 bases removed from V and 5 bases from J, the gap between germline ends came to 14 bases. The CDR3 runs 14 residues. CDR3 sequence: CASSPRARTETQYF. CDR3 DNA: TGTGCCAGCAGCCCTCGGGCCAGGACCGAGACCCAGTACTTC.

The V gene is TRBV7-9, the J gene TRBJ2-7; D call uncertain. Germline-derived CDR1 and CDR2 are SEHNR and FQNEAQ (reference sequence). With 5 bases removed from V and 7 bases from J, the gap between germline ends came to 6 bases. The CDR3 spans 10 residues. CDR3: CASSGKEQYF. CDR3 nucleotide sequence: TGTGCCAGCAGCGGGAAGGAGCAGTACTTC.

The CDR3 reads CAWSVSGGGKQYF. The CDR3 bases are TGTGCCTGGAGTGTATCCGGCGGGGGCAAGCAGTACTTC. This chain uses TRBV30 with TRBJ2-7, with D perhaps TRBD2 (7 bases). Trimming shortened V by 0 bases and J by 8 bases, and 14 bases separated the two germline ends. Germline assignment: CDR1 GTSNPN and CDR2 SVGIG (reference sequence). The CDR3 runs 13 residues.

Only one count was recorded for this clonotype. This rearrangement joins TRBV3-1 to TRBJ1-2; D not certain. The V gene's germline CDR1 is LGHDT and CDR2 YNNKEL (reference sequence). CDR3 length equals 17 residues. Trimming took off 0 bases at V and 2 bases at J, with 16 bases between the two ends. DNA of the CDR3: TGTGCCAGCAGCCAAGATGGTGTACGACTGCTGAACTATGGCTACACCTTC. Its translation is CASSQDGVRLLNYGYTF.